Here is one TCR beta chain with its context. Its antigen is not known. The data were obtained in a study of monozygotic twins with inflammatory bowel disease. Overall study findings and caveats: Discrimination among different T cell subtypes was not achievable. A lone strong IBD-associated signal or clonotype found no support.

In eight separate reactions per sample, cDNA was generated. UMIs that included a 6-nucleotide sample barcode were added by template switching, which took place during cDNA synthesis. TCRdb re-called the 5' RACE reads, yielding one record per CDR3 amino acid sequence without DNA. This sample carries approximately 160,000 distinct CDR3 sequences, with approximately 2.5% going to the ten biggest clones. The source of this sequence is a human donor with ulcerative colitis or Crohn's disease, or a healthy co-twin of an affected twin (not recorded which). The sample taken for sequencing was blood.

CDR3 loop: CASSRPVEQYF. J is TRBJ2-7 and V is TRBV9. This CDR3 is 11 amino acids long. The germline V gene has CDR1 SGDLS and CDR2 YYNGEE.